The 18 T cell receptor beta chains given below trace back to one sample, sequenced in a study of CD4 T cells in relation to SARS-CoV-2 and coronaviruses. The antigens these receptors bind are not known. Repertoires were generated with immunoSEQ multiplex PCR, while TCRdb's copy carries only in-frame clones and drops some. The repertoire consists of 25,000 to 30,000 clones, with over 75% occurring once and the leading ten covering about 14%. Before the COVID-19 pandemic, during about 2011-2019, CD4+ T cells were taken from unexposed donors. The cells were cultured for approximately 10 days before CD4+ T cells were isolated. The sample consisted of CD4+ T cells from PBMCs, cultured in vitro. All receptors come from a human donor in good health.

This chain joins TRBV6-2 or TRBV6-3 and TRBJ2-3; 10 bases map to TRBD1. The trim removed 6 bases at V and 0 bases at J, leaving 15 bases unmatched. The CDR3 is 19 amino acids. Looked up from germline, CDR1 is MNHEY and CDR2 is SVGEGT. CDR3 sequence: CASSFLGTGVLPSTDTQYF. CDR3 nucleotides: TGTGCCAGCAGCTTCCTCGGGACAGGGGTCCTCCCTAGCACAGATACGCAGTATTTT.

This chain joins TRBV3-1 (or the pseudogene TRBV3-2) and TRBJ1-1, with D perhaps TRBD1 (6 bases). V lost 3 bases, J lost 3 bases, and 8 bases lay in between. Germline CDR1 and CDR2: LGHDT and YNNKEL (reference sequence). The CDR3 consists of 13 residues. The CDR3 reads CASSQGAYTEAFF. CDR3 sequence (DNA): TGTGCCAGCAGCCAGGGGGCGTACACTGAAGCTTTCTTT.

The chain employs TRBV4-3 and TRBJ2-1; D may be TRBD2 (5 bases). V was trimmed by 0 bases and J by 2 bases, leaving 8 bases between them. The CDR3 is 15 amino acids. Per the germline V gene, CDR1 is LGHNA and CDR2 is YSLEER. CDR3 in amino acids: CASSQEQRTYNEQFF. CDR3 DNA sequence: TGCGCCAGCAGCCAAGAACAGCGGACCTACAATGAGCAGTTCTTC.

This rearrangement joins TRBV7-9 to TRBJ2-1; no definite D call. The germline CDR1 and CDR2 sequences are SEHNR and FQNEAQ (reference sequence). This CDR3 region has 13 residues. V was pared by 5 bases and J by 2 bases, with 7 bases between. CDR3 loop: CASSPDTYNEQFF. The CDR3 DNA is TGTGCCAGCAGCCCTGACACCTACAATGAGCAGTTCTTC.

The chain uses TRBV5-1 and TRBJ2-5; D is possibly TRBD1 (5 bases). The length of the CDR3 is 15 residues. The germline V and J ends were trimmed by 2 bases and 1 base, with 12 bases remaining between them. Germline lookup yields CDR1 SGHRS and CDR2 YFSETQ. The CDR3 is CASSFRSGFQETQYF. The CDR3 DNA sequence: TGCGCCAGCAGCTTTCGCTCAGGGTTCCAAGAGACCCAGTACTTC. Full variable domain (outside the CDR3, taken from reference TRBV5-1 and TRBJ2-5): KAGVTQTPRYLIKTRGQQVTLSCSPISGHRSVSWYQQTPGQGLQFLFEYFSETQRNKGNFPGRFSGRQFSNSRSEMNVSTLELGDSALYLCASSFRSGFQETQYFGPGTRLLVL.

This clone was detected a few times. The V gene is TRBV11-2, the J gene TRBJ1-5; D possibly corresponds to TRBD1 (6 bases). Looked up from germline, CDR1 is SGHAT and CDR2 is FQNNGV. The CDR3 consists of 14 residues. V was trimmed by 5 bases and J by 5 bases, leaving 13 bases between them. In DNA form, the CDR3 reads TGTGCCAGCAGCCTCCACAGGGAGGATCAGCCCCAGCATTTT. It is translated as CASSLHREDQPQHF.

V gene TRBV5-1 combines with J gene TRBJ2-5; D gene uncertain. The CDR3 extends over 15 amino acids. V was pared by 0 bases and J by 2 bases, with 11 bases between. Germline loops: CDR1 SGHRS, CDR2 YFSETQ. CDR3 nucleotides: TGCGCCAGCAGCTTGGGTGTAGAATGGCAAGAGACCCAGTACTTC. Residues: CASSLGVEWQETQYF.

This clone has just a few counts. J is TRBJ1-2 and V is TRBV11-2; D unresolved. V lost 5 bases and J lost 3, with 13 bases in between. The CDR3 loop spans 14 amino acids. Germline-derived CDR1 and CDR2 are SGHAT and FQNNGV. The CDR3 is CASSPGPQDYGYTF. The CDR3 nucleotides are TGTGCCAGCAGCCCCGGGCCCCAGGACTATGGCTACACCTTC.

The rearrangement uses TRBV19 and TRBJ1-3, with 7 nucleotides matching TRBD1. V was pared by 5 bases and J by 4 bases, with 17 bases of the junction left unmatched. Germline V lookup: CDR1 LNHDA, CDR2 SQIVND (reference sequence). This CDR3 comprises 18 residues. CDR3 amino acids: CASSAGAGQLGQGNTIYF. The CDR3 DNA reads TGTGCCAGTAGTGCCGGAGCGGGACAGTTGGGCCAGGGAAACACCATATATTTT.

The sample holds one count of this clone. The chain joins TRBV10-3 to TRBJ2-7; 7 bases are shared with TRBD1. The V segment lost 6 bases and the J segment 4 bases; nucleotides outside the gene matches: 6. CDR3 length equals 13 residues. Germline values: CDR1 ENHRY, CDR2 SYGVKD. CDR3 protein: CAISFTGAYEQYF. Here the CDR3 DNA reads TGTGCCATCAGCTTTACAGGGGCATACGAGCAGTACTTC.

The rearrangement uses TRBV4-3 and TRBJ1-6; TRBD1 might be the D (5 bases). CDR3 length equals 16 residues. Germline lookup yields CDR1 LGHNA and CDR2 YSLEER. Trimming left V 1 base short and J 8 bases short, with 15 bases between. The CDR3 DNA reads as TGCGCCAGCAGCCAAGGCTCCGCGGGGGAACATTCACCCCTCCACTTT. Encoded protein: CASSQGSAGEHSPLHF.

This sequence joins TRBV7-2 and TRBJ2-7, with a possible D match to TRBD2 (7 bases). The V gene's germline CDR1 is SGHTA and CDR2 FQGNSA. The CDR3 spans 15 residues. Trimming took off 0 bases at V and 4 bases at J, with 13 bases between the two ends. The CDR3 is CASSLAGGLQYEQYF. DNA of the CDR3: TGTGCCAGCAGCTTAGCGGGGGGGCTTCAGTACGAGCAGTACTTC.

This chain joins TRBV11-2 and TRBJ2-2; D may be TRBD1 or TRBD2 (6 bases each). The V gene's germline CDR1 is SGHAT and CDR2 FQNNGV. Deletions cut 6 bases from V and 1 base from J, with 12 bases between. CDR3 size: 15 residues. The CDR3 here is CASRLGGMNTGELFF. The CDR3 DNA is TGTGCCAGCAGACTAGGGGGGATGAACACCGGGGAGCTGTTTTTT.

The rearrangement joins TRBV5-1 to TRBJ2-1; 7 bases align to TRBD1. The CDR3 covers 12 residues. CDR1 is SGHRS and CDR2 is YFSETQ in the germline V gene. V trimming: 4 bases; J trimming: 7 bases; junction bases outside the gene matches: 2. This chain's CDR3 is CASSAQGNEQFF. Written as DNA, the CDR3 is TGCGCCAGCAGCGCACAGGGGAATGAGCAGTTCTTC.

The rearrangement joins TRBV5-4 to TRBJ2-2, with D perhaps assigned TRBD1 or TRBD2 (5 bases each). Trimming cost V 0 bases and J 4 bases, with 10 bases left between them. This CDR3 has 15 amino acids. Germline CDR1 is SGHNT and CDR2 is YYREEE (reference sequence). The CDR3 loop is CASSLGQRSTGELFF. The CDR3 DNA reads TGTGCCAGCAGCTTGGGACAGCGGAGCACCGGGGAGCTGTTTTTT.

The J gene is TRBJ2-7, the V gene TRBV7-2; perhaps TRBD2 as D (6 bases). CDR1 is SGHTA, CDR2 FQGNSA, per germline. The V gene lost 0 bases and the J gene lost 4 bases, with 13 bases spanning the gap. The CDR3 runs to 15 residues. For the CDR3, the DNA is TGTGCCAGCAGCTTAGCGGGGCGGGGAGTGTACGAGCAGTACTTC. Amino acid sequence: CASSLAGRGVYEQYF.

Note on this clone: One junction end does not reproduce the germline sequence, and a read error may be involved. The chain links TRBV7-7 to TRBJ2-1; the match to TRBD2 covers 9 bases. In germline, CDR1 is SSHAT, CDR2 FNYEAQ (reference sequence). The length of the CDR3 is 16 residues. The CDR3 spells CASSPRLAAPYNEQFF. Here the CDR3 DNA reads TGTGCTAGCAGCCCCCGACTAGCGGCCCCCTACAATGAGCAGTTCTTC.

The rearrangement joins TRBV7-9 to TRBJ1-1, with D possibly matching TRBD1 (6 bases). Germline V gene sequence: CDR1 SEHNR, CDR2 FQNEAQ (reference sequence). The CDR3 has 12 residues. Trimming cost V 1 base and J 11 bases, with 11 bases left between them. For the CDR3, the DNA is TGTGCCAGCAGCTTAGAACAGGGTTCGGCTTTCTTT. Its protein product is CASSLEQGSAFF.